This T cell receptor (beta chain) was identified in a study of neurological immune-mediated disorders. Across the whole study: There were around 34 multiple sclerosis patients; approximately 31 were relapsing-remitting and 3 were secondary progressive. Findings and limits, study-wide: Across subjects, expanded clones had no CDR3 amino acid sequences in common, pointing to private repertoires in all groups. There was no clinical or MRI feature that showed an association with the multiple sclerosis repertoire cluster.

Ten or more counts support this clonotype. The target antigen is unknown. It was by 5'RACE with 10-nucleotide random UMIs that the cDNA was made. From the 5' RACE reads, TCRdb called clonotypes with MiXCR, one entry per CDR3 protein. Of tens of thousands of distinct CDR3 sequences in the sample, over 5% are singletons; the top ten hold 5.6%. The CDR3 spans 14 residues. Germline-derived CDR1 and CDR2 are SEHNR and FQNEAQ (reference sequence). Trimming removed 0 bases at V and 7 bases at J, with 7 bases between. This clonotype was obtained from a human donor with multiple sclerosis. The donor label of this sample is uncertain. The sequencing sample was made of PBMCs. The chain couples TRBV7-9 to TRBJ1-6; no definite D call. CDR3 residues: CASSLALGNSPLHF. Here the CDR3 DNA reads TGTGCCAGCAGCTTAGCCCTGGGGAATTCACCCCTCCACTTT.